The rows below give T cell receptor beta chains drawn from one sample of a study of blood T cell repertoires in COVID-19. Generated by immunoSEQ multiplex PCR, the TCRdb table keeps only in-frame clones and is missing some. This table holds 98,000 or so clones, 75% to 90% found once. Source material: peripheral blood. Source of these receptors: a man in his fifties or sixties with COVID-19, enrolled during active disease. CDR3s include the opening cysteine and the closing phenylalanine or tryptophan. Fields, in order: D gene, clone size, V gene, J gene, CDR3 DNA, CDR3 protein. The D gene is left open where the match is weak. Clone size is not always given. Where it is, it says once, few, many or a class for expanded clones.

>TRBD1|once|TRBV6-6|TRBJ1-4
TGTGCCAGCAGTTACGGACAGGGGGATGAAAAACTGTTTTTT
CASSYGQGDEKLFF
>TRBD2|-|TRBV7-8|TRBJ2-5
TGTGCCAGCAGCTCCGGACTAGCGGGAGTAGAGACCCAGTACTTC
CASSSGLAGVETQYF
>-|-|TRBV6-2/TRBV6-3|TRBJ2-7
TGTGCCAGCAGTTCTGACACCAGCTCCTACGAGCAGTACTTC
CASSSDTSSYEQYF
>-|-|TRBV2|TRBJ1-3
TGTGCCAGCAGTTCCTACGACAGGATCTCTGGAAACACCATATATTTT
CASSSYDRISGNTIYF
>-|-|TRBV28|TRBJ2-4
TGTGCCAGCGGGTCAGGCAGACTACTAGCCAAAAACATTCAGTACTTC
CASGSGRLLAKNIQYF
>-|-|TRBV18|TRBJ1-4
TGTGCCAGCTCACCCCCGGACAGCGAAAAACTGTTTTTT
CASSPPDSEKLFF
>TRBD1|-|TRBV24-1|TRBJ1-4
TGTGCCACCAGTGACTCTCGGACAGGATTAAATGAAAAACTGTTTTTT
CATSDSRTGLNEKLFF
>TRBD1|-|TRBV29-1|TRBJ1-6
TGCAGCGTAAGGACAGGGGAAGGGGTCTCACCCCTCCACTTT
CSVRTGEGVSPLHF
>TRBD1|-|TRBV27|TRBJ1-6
TGTGCCAGCAGACAGACAGGGGATAATTCACCCCTCCACTTT
CASRQTGDNSPLHF
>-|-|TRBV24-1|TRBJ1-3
TGTGCCACCGTAGCTGGAAACACCATATATTTT
CATVAGNTIYF
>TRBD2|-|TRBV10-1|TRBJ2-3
TGCGCCAGCAGTGATATAGCGGGAGGAAGGGTAGATACGCAGTATTTT
CASSDIAGGRVDTQYF
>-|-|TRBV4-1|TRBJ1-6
TGCGCCAGCAGCCAAGATGGAGATAGCAGTTCACCCCTCCACTTT
CASSQDGDSSSPLHF
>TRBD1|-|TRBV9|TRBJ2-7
TGTGCCAGCAGCGTCGACAGGGGTTTTAACGAGCAGTACTTC
CASSVDRGFNEQYF
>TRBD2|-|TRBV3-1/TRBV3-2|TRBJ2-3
TGTGCCAGCAGCCGCGTAGCGGGAGCCCGAGATACGCAGTATTTT
CASSRVAGARDTQYF
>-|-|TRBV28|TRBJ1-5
TGTGCCAGCAGTTTATGGGGGGGAAACAATCAGCCCCAGCATTTT
CASSLWGGNNQPQHF
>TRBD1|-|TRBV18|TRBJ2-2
TGTGCCAGCTCACCCCCCGGACAGGCCACCGTTAAGACCGGGGAGCTGTTTTTT
CASSPPGQATVKTGELFF
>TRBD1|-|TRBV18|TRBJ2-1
TGTGCCAGCTCACCTAGGACAGGGAACAATGAGCAGTTCTTC
CASSPRTGNNEQFF
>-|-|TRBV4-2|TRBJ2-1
TGTGCCAGCAGCCAAGAATTTCCCGGGGAGGCCTACAATGAGCAGTTCTTC
CASSQEFPGEAYNEQFF
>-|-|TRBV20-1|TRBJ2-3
TGCAGTGCTAGTTCGCGGGCCGACACAGATACGCAGTATTTT
CSASSRADTDTQYF
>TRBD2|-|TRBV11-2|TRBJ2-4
TGTGCCAGCAGCTATCGCGCGGCCGGGGAGGGCATTCAGTACTTC
CASSYRAAGEGIQYF
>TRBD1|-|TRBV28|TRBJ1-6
TGTGCCACCCCGGGCGACAGGGGAATTGCAGACTCACCCCTCCACTTT
CATPGDRGIADSPLHF
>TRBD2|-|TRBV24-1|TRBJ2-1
TGTGCCACCAGTGATGCGGGACTAGCGGGACCCTACAATGAGCAGTTCTTC
CATSDAGLAGPYNEQFF
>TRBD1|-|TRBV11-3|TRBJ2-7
TGTGCCAGCAGCTTAACAGGGGGCGTCTACGAGCAGTACTTC
CASSLTGGVYEQYF
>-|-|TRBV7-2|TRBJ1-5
TGTGCCAGCAGCCCCCGGAGGGACAATCAGCCCCAGCATTTT
CASSPRRDNQPQHF
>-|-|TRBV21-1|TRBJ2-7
TGTGGGGGATGGGACAGGGATTGGTACGAGCAGTACTTC
CGGWDRDWYEQYF